These T cell receptor beta chains were read from a single sample in a study of beta chain features in type 1 diabetes. TCRdb's table, derived via immunoSEQ multiplex PCR, lists solely in-frame clones and lacks some. The sample lists under 800,000 clones, 15% to 17% seen once, with 0.093% in the top ten. Sequenced: naive CD4+ T cells from blood. The receptor set was obtained from a man aged 18 to 30 in good health. CDR3s include the opening cysteine and the closing phenylalanine or tryptophan. Each record gives: J gene, D gene, V gene, clone size, CDR3 protein, CDR3 DNA. The D gene is left open where the match is weak. The size field is filled for only some rows; it gives once, few, many or a size class.

>TRBJ1-2|NA|TRBV7-2|few
CASSSLVRGYTF
TGTGCCAGCAGCTCCCTGGTCCGGGGCTACACCTTC
>TRBJ1-2|TRBD1|TRBV29-1|NA
CSGARTGSYGYTF
TGCAGCGGAGCTCGGACAGGCTCTTATGGCTACACCTTC
>TRBJ2-1|TRBD2|TRBV7-2|once
CASSLPWRGARNEQFF
TGTGCCAGCAGCTTACCATGGCGGGGGGCGCGCAATGAGCAGTTCTTC
>TRBJ2-5|NA|TRBV11-2|few
CASSLMGSGQETQYF
TGTGCCAGCAGCTTAATGGGAAGCGGACAAGAGACCCAGTACTTC
>TRBJ2-3|TRBD2|TRBV7-3|NA
CASSSLAGKDTQYF
TGTGCCAGCAGCTCACTAGCGGGTAAAGATACGCAGTATTTT
>TRBJ1-1|NA|TRBV5-4|NA
CASSQGERYLAFF
TGTGCCAGCAGCCAAGGTGAGAGGTATCTCGCTTTCTTT
>TRBJ2-7|NA|TRBV7-9|few
CASSSPGRGYEQYF
TGTGCCAGCAGCAGTCCCGGGCGGGGTTACGAGCAGTACTTC
>TRBJ2-1|NA|TRBV4-3|NA
CASSQDRGGGEQFF
TGCGCCAGCAGCCAAGATCGAGGAGGCGGGGAGCAGTTCTTC
>TRBJ2-7|NA|TRBV7-9|NA
CASSPLRNGGGEQYF
TGTGCCAGCAGCCCTCTTAGGAATGGAGGGGGGGAGCAGTACTTC
>TRBJ2-5|NA|TRBV7-2|few
CASSSHGTGNMAQYF
TGTGCCAGCAGCTCCCACGGGACTGGGAATATGGCCCAGTACTTC
>TRBJ2-1|TRBD2|TRBV9|NA
CASSATSGSMYEQFF
TGTGCCAGCAGCGCCACCAGCGGGAGTATGTATGAGCAGTTCTTC
>TRBJ2-1|TRBD2|TRBV11-2|few
CASRGQRGNTDEYNEQFF
TGTGCCAGCAGAGGGCAGCGGGGGAATACCGATGAATACAATGAGCAGTTCTTC
>TRBJ2-3|TRBD2|TRBV7-8|NA
CASSYQRGADTQYF
TGTGCCAGCAGCTACCAGCGGGGGGCAGATACGCAGTATTTT
>TRBJ2-1|TRBD2|TRBV5-1|few
CASSLPSGTYDEQFF
TGCGCCAGCAGCTTGCCTAGCGGTACTTATGATGAGCAGTTCTTC
>TRBJ1-1|NA|TRBV28|few
CASSYRGGLWNTEAFF
TGTGCCAGCAGTTACCGGGGAGGGCTCTGGAACACTGAAGCTTTCTTT
>TRBJ1-2|TRBD1|TRBV30|few
CAWRGQGIGGYTF
TGTGCCTGGAGGGGACAGGGAATCGGCGGCTACACCTTC
>TRBJ2-5|NA|TRBV7-6|few
CASSLGGALVPETQYF
TGTGCCAGCAGCTTAGGAGGGGCGCTGGTCCCGGAGACCCAGTACTTC
>TRBJ1-6|TRBD1|TRBV5-6|few
CASSLTGGNSPLHF
TGTGCCAGCAGCTTGACAGGGGGTAATTCACCCCTCCACTTT
>TRBJ2-5|NA|TRBV7-2|few
CASSVLGTQYF
TGTGCCAGCAGCGTTCTGGGGACCCAGTACTTC
>TRBJ1-1|TRBD1|TRBV28|few
CASPAGQGDLEAFF
TGTGCCAGCCCGGCGGGACAGGGGGACCTGGAAGCTTTCTTT
>TRBJ1-3|NA|TRBV7-7|NA
CASSLADSPGNTIYF
TGTGCTAGCAGCTTAGCAGACAGTCCTGGAAACACCATATATTTT
>TRBJ2-7|NA|TRBV9|NA
CASSGSVGGPYEQYF
TGTGCCAGCAGCGGGTCCGTGGGGGGGCCCTACGAGCAGTACTTC
>TRBJ2-2|TRBD1|TRBV4-3|NA
CASSQDPPGGTNTGELFF
TGCGCCAGCAGCCAAGATCCCCCAGGGGGTACTAACACCGGGGAGCTGTTTTTT
>TRBJ2-1|TRBD1|TRBV28|NA
CASRGQGAFYNEQFF
TGTGCCAGCAGAGGACAGGGGGCTTTCTACAATGAGCAGTTCTTC
>TRBJ2-5|TRBD1|TRBV18|NA
CASSPGQKETQYF
TGTGCCAGCTCACCGGGACAGAAAGAGACCCAGTACTTC
>TRBJ2-1|TRBD2|TRBV19|few
CASSARGGSYNEQFF
TGTGCCAGTAGTGCACGCGGGGGTTCCTACAATGAGCAGTTCTTC
>TRBJ2-5|NA|TRBV5-1|few
CASGRRIQETQYF
TGCGCCAGCGGCAGACGGATCCAAGAGACCCAGTACTTC
>TRBJ1-2|NA|TRBV9|few
CASSSRVGTHYTF
TGTGCCAGCAGTAGCAGGGTCGGGACGCACTACACCTTC